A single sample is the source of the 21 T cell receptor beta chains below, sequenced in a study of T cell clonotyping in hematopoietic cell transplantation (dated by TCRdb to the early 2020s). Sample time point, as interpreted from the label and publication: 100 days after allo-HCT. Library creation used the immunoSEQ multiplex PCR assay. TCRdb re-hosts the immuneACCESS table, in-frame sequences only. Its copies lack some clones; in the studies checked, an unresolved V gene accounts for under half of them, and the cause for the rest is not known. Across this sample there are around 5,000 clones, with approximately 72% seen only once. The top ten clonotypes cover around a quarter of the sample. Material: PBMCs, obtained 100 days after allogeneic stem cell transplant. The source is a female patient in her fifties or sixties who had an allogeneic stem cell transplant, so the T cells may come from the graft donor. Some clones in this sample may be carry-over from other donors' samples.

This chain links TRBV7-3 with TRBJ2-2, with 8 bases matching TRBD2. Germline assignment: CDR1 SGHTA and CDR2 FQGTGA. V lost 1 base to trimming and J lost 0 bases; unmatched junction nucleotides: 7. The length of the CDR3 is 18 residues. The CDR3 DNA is TGTGCCAGCAGCTTAATCCCAGCGGGAGAGGCGAACACCGGGGAGCTGTTTTTT. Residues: CASSLIPAGEANTGELFF.

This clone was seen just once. The CDR3 loop is CASSLLPGQGTEAFF. The CDR3 DNA reads as TGTGCCAGTAGTTTACTCCCGGGACAGGGCACTGAAGCTTTCTTT. The chain recombines TRBV19 with TRBJ1-1; TRBD1 matches at 9 bases. Germline CDR1 LNHDA, CDR2 SQIVND (reference sequence). Trimming cost V 5 bases and J 4 bases; bases outside gene matches: 8. The CDR3 sequence is 15 residues long. Full variable domain (remainder filled in from reference TRBV19 and TRBJ1-1): DGGITQSPKYLFRKEGQNVTLSCEQNLNHDAMYWYRQDPGQGLRLIYYSQIVNDFQKGDIAEGYSVSREKKESFPLTVTSAQKNPTAFYLCASSLLPGQGTEAFFGQGTRLTVV.

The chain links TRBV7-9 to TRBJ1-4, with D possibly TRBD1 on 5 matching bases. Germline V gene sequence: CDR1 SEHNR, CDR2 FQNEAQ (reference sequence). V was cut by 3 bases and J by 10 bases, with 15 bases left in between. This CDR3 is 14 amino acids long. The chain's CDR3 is CASSFGHLSGKLFF. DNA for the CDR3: TGTGCCAGCAGCTTTGGACACTTAAGCGGAAAACTGTTTTTT. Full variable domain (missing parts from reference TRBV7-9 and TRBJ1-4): DTGVSQNPRHKITKRGQNVTFRCDPISEHNRLYWYRQTLGQGPEFLTYFQNEAQLEKSRLLSDRFSAERPKGSFSTLEIQRTEQGDSAMYLCASSFGHLSGKLFFGSGTQLSVL.

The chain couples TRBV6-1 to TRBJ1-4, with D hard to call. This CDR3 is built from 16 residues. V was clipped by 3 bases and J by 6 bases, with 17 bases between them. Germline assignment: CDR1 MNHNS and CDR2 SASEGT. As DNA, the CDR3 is TGTGCCAGCAGTGACCCCCTGTGGAGTTACTATGAAAAACTGTTTTTT. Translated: CASSDPLWSYYEKLFF.

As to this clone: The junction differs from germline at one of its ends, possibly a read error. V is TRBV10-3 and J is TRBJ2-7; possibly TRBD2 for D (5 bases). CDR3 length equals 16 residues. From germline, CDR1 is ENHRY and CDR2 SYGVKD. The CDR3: CASSEEGVATFYEQYF. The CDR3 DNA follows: TGTGCCAGCAGTGAAGAGGGTGTAGCCACATTCTACGAGCAGTACTTC.

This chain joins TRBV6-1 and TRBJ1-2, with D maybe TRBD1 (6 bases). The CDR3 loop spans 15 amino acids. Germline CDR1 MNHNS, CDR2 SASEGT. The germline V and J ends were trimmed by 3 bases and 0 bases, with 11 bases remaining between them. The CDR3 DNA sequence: TGTGCCAGCAGTGAGTCTTCAGGGGCTAACTATGGCTACACCTTC. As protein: CASSESSGANYGYTF.

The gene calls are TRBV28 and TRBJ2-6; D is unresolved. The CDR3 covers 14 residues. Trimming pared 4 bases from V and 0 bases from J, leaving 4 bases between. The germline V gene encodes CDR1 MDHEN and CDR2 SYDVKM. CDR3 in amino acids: CASSWGSGANVLTF. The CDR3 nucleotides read TGTGCCAGCAGTTGGGGCTCTGGGGCCAACGTCCTGACTTTC.

The CDR3 DNA is TGTGCCAGCAGCCCACTAGCGGGAGGTCACAATGAGCAGTTCTTC. This translates into CASSPLAGGHNEQFF. The J gene is TRBJ2-1, the V gene TRBV5-4, with TRBD2 identical over 12 bases. The ends lost 4 bases at V and 5 bases at J; junction bases unmatched: 4. The CDR3 sequence is 15 residues long. The germline gives CDR1 SGHNT, CDR2 YYREEE (reference sequence).

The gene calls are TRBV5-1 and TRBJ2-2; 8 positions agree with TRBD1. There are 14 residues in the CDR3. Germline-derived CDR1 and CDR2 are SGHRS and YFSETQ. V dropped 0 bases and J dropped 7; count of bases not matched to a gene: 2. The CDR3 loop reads CASSLDRGIGELFF. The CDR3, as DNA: TGCGCCAGCAGCTTGGACAGGGGGATCGGGGAGCTGTTTTTT.

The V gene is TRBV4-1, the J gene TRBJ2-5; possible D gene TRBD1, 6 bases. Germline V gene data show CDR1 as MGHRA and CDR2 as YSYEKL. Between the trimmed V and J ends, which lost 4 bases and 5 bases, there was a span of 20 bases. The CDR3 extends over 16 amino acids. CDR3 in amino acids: CASSPGETGLAETQYF. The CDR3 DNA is TGCGCCAGCAGCCCAGGGGAGACGGGCCTGGCGGAGACCCAGTACTTC.

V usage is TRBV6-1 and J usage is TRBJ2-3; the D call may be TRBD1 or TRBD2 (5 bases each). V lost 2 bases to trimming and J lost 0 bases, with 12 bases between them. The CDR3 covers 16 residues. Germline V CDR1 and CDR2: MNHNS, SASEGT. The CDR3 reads CASSERDGASTDTQYF. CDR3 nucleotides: TGTGCCAGCAGTGAAAGGGACGGGGCGAGCACAGATACGCAGTATTTT.

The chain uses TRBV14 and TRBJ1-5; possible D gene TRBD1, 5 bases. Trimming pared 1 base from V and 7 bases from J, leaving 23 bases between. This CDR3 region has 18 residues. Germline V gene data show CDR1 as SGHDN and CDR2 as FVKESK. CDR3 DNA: TGTGCCAGCAGCCAAGGCCCCCGGGGGTGGGACGAAAAGCAGCCCCAGCATTTT. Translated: CASSQGPRGWDEKQPQHF.

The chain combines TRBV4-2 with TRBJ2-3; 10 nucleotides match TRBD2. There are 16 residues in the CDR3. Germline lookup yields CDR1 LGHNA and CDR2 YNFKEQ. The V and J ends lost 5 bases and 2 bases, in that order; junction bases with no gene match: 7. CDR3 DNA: TGTGCCAGCAGCTTAGGGACTAGCGCAAACACAGATACGCAGTATTTT. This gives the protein CASSLGTSANTDTQYF.

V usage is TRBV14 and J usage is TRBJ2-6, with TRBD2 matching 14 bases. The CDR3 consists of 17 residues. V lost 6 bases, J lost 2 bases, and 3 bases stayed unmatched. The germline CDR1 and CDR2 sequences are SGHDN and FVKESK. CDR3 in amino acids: CASRGLAGEAGANVLTF. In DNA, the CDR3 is TGTGCCAGCAGGGGACTAGCGGGAGAGGCTGGGGCCAACGTCCTGACTTTC.

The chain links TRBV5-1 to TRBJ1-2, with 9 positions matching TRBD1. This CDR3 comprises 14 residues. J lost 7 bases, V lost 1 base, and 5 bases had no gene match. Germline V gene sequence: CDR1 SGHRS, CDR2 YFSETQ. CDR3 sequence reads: CASSLTGGAVGYTF. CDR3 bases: TGCGCCAGCAGCTTGACAGGGGGCGCGGTTGGCTACACCTTC.

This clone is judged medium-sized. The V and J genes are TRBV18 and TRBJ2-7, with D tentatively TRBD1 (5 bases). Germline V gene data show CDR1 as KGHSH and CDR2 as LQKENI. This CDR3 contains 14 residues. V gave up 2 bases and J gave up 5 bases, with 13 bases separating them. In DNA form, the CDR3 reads TGTGCCAGCTCACCAATAGGCAGGGCCCACGAGCAGTACTTC. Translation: CASSPIGRAHEQYF.

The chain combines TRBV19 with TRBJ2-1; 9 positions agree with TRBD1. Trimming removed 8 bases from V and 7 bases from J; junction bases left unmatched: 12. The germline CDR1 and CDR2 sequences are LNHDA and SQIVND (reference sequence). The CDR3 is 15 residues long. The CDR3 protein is CASGTGGHAGNEQFF. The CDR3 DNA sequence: TGTGCCAGTGGCACAGGGGGCCACGCGGGGAATGAGCAGTTCTTC.

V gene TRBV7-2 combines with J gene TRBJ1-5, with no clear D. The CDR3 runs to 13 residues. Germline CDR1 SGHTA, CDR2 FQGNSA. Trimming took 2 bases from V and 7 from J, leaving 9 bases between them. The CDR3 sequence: CASSLTVGQPQHF. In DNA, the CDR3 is TGTGCCAGCAGCTTAACCGTGGGGCAGCCCCAGCATTTT.

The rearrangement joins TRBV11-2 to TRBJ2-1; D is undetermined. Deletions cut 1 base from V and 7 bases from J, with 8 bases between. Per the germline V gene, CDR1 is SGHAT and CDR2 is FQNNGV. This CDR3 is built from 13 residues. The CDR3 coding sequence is TGTGCCAGCAGCTTAGGGCTTCCAAATGAGCAGTTCTTC. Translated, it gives CASSLGLPNEQFF.

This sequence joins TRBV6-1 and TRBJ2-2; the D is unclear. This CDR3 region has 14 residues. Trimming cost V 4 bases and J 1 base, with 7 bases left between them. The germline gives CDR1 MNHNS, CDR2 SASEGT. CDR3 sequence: CASSGTVNTGELFF. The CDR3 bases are TGTGCCAGCAGTGGGACCGTGAACACCGGGGAGCTGTTTTTT.

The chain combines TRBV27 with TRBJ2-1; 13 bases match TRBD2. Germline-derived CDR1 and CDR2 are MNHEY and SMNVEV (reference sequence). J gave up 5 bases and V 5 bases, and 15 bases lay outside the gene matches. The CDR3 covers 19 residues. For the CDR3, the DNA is TGTGCCAGCAGTGAGTTGGGACTAGCGGGACGGGGAGGCCACAATGAGCAGTTCTTC. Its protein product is CASSELGLAGRGGHNEQFF.